Only a few counts were recorded for the clone carrying this TCR beta chain. Trimming cost V 8 bases and J 0 bases; bases outside gene matches: 10. Germline V lookup: CDR1 DFQATT, CDR2 SNEGSKA (reference sequence). CDR3 length: 15 amino acids. These data are taken from a study of T cells after yellow fever vaccination. Study information: SMART-Seq v4 Ultra Low Input prepared the low-cell-number fractions.

The study's findings and limits: Most primary-vaccination clones reappeared after the booster (about 95% CD4, more than 70% CD8). One caveat is that FACS-sorted repertoires could contain abundant clonotypes contaminating from the bulk population.

MiXCR was run by TCRdb on the 5' RACE reads, yielding one entry per CDR3 protein. The sample consists of some 48,000 distinct CDR3 sequences, around 6.8% of them appearing once. The sample was PBMCs, either bulk or a sorted T-cell subset (CD4+, CD8+, memory, or dextramer-sorted; not recorded which), taken 45 days after the yellow fever booster vaccination. The rearrangement joins TRBV20-1 to TRBJ2-7; 10 nucleotides line up with TRBD2. The receptor was isolated from a man aged 25 to 40 who received the YFV17D yellow fever vaccine. The CDR3 sequence: CSSLDSGRASYEQYF. In nucleotides, the CDR3 is TGCAGTTCCCTAGACAGCGGGAGGGCCTCCTACGAGCAGTACTTC.